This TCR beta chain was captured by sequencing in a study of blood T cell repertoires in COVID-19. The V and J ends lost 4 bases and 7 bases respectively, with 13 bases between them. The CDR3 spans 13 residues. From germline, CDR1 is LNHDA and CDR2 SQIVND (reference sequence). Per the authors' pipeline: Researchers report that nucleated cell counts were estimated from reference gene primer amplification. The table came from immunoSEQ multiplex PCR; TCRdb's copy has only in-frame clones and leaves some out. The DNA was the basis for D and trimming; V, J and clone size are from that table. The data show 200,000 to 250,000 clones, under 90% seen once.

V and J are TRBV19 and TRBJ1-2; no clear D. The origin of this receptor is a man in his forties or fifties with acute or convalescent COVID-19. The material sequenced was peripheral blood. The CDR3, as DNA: TGTGCCAGTAGTACGGGGTGGGCTGCTGGCTACACCTTC. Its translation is CASSTGWAAGYTF.